Listed below are T cell receptor beta chains from one sample, sequenced in a study of tumor-infiltrating lymphocytes in oesophageal squamous cell carcinoma. Via MiXCR, TCRdb re-called the PCR reads, giving one row per CDR3 protein. The data contain around 13,000 distinct CDR3 sequences, less than 55% of them singletons. The sequenced material came from esophageal tumor tissue. The receptors derive from a female donor with esophageal squamous cell carcinoma. Each CDR3 is given with its conserved first and last residue. The D gene is left open where the match is weak. Size is stated for part of the rows, as once, few or many counts, or as a class when the clone is expanded.

TRBD1	-	TRBV12-3/TRBV12-4	TRBJ2-3	TGTGCCAGCAGCCCGGGACAGGGTGCTAAAGCTGTACACACAGATACGCAGTATTTT	CASSPGQGAKAVHTDTQYF
-	many	TRBV5-1	TRBJ2-3	TGCGCCAGCAGCTTGGATGGAGGAGCTGCAGATACGCAGTATTTT	CASSLDGGAADTQYF
TRBD2	-	TRBV11-1	TRBJ2-5	TGTGCCAGCAGCTTCCCCGGGACTAGCGGGGATTACAATGAGCAGTACTTC	CASSFPGTSGDYNEQYF
-	medium-sized	TRBV5-8	TRBJ1-1	TGTGCCAGCAGCTTGGAGGCAGGGTTGAACACTGAAGCTTTCTTT	CASSLEAGLNTEAFF
-	-	TRBV7-3	TRBJ2-5	TGTGCCAGCAGCTTAGGTTCGGGCCAAGAGACCCAGTACTTC	CASSLGSGQETQYF
-	many	TRBV6-6	TRBJ2-5	TGTGCCAGCAGTTACGCAGAGACCCAGTACTTC	CASSYAETQYF
-	-	TRBV28	TRBJ2-5	TGTGCCAGCAGTTCCGGTAGCCAAGAGACCCAGTACTTC	CASSSGSQETQYF
TRBD1	-	TRBV11-1	TRBJ2-5	TGTGCCAGCAGCCCAGGGACAGTTGAGACCCAGTACTTC	CASSPGTVETQYF
-	-	TRBV7-3	TRBJ2-1	TGTGCCAGCAGCCCGTCGAACAATGAGCAGTTCTTC	CASSPSNNEQFF
TRBD2	-	TRBV7-7	TRBJ2-1	TGTGCCAGCAGCTTAACAAGACTAGCGGGAGGTAGGAATGAGCAGTTCTTC	CASSLTRLAGGRNEQFF
-	-	TRBV6-5	TRBJ1-5	TGTGCCAGCAGCCCAAGTCTTTCCTATAGCAATCAGCCCCAGCATTTT	CASSPSLSYSNQPQHF
-	-	TRBV6-6	TRBJ1-1	TGTGCCAGCAGTTACTCGATACTGGGGACGGCCTTAGAAGCTTTCTTT	CASSYSILGTALEAFF
TRBD2	-	TRBV12-3/TRBV12-4	TRBJ2-1	TGTGCCAGCAGTTTTTCAGCGGGAGTCAATGAGCAGTTCTTC	CASSFSAGVNEQFF
-	-	TRBV7-9	TRBJ1-2	TGTGCCAGCAGCTTATCCGCCGGGAACTATGGCTACACCTTC	CASSLSAGNYGYTF
TRBD1	few	TRBV28	TRBJ2-3	TGTGCCAGCAGTCGGGACAGGGGTTGGACAGATACGCAGTATTTT	CASSRDRGWTDTQYF
-	-	TRBV24-1	TRBJ2-1	TGTGCCACCAGTGATACCACTACAGGGAGCTCCTACAATGAGCAGTTCTTC	CATSDTTTGSSYNEQFF
-	-	TRBV7-3	TRBJ2-1	TGTGCCAGCAGCTCGGCCCCGAGCTCCTACAATGAGCAGTTCTTC	CASSSAPSSYNEQFF
TRBD1	-	TRBV7-6	TRBJ2-5	TGTGCCAGCAGCCCGCGAGGTGACAGGGTTCGCGGGGAGACCCAGTACTTC	CASSPRGDRVRGETQYF